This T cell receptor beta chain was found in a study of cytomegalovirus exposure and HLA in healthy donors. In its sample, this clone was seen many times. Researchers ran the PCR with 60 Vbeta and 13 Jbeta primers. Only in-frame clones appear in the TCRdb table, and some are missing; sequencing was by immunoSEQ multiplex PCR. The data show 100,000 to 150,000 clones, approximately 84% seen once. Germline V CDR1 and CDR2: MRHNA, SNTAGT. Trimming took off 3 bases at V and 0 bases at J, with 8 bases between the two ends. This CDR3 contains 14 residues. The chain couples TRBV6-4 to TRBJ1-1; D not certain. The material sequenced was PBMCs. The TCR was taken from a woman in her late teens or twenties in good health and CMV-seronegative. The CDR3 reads CASSERGMNTEAFF. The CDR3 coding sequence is TGTGCCAGCAGTGAGCGGGGTATGAACACTGAAGCTTTCTTT.